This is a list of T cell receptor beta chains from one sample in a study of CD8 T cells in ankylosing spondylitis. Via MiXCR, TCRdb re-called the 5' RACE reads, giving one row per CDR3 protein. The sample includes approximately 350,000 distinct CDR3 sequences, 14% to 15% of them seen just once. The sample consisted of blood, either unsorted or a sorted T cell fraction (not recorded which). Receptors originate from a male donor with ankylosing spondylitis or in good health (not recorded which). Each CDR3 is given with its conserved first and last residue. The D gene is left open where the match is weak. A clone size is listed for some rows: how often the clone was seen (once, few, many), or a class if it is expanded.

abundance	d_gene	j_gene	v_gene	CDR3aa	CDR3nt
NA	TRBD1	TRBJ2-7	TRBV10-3	CAISGGQGYEQYF	TGTGCCATCAGTGGAGGACAGGGCTACGAGCAGTACTTC
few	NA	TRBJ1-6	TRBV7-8	CASSLLIESDNSPLHF	TGTGCCAGCAGCTTGCTAATCGAGTCGGATAATTCACCCCTCCACTTT
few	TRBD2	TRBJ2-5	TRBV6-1	CASLTSAGRAQYF	TGTGCCAGCCTGACTAGCGCAGGGAGGGCCCAGTACTTC
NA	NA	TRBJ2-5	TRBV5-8	CASSLPGSETQYF	TGTGCCAGCAGCTTGCCAGGGTCAGAGACCCAGTACTTC
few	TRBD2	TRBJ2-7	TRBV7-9	CASSSSGSSYEQYF	TGTGCCAGCAGCTCTAGCGGGAGCTCCTACGAGCAGTACTTC
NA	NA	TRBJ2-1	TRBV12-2	CASRWHNEQFF	TGTGCAAGTCGCTGGCACAATGAGCAGTTCTTC
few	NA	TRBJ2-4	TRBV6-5	CASSSLRLAGKENIQYF	TGTGCCAGCAGTTCCCTTAGGTTGGCGGGAAAGGAAAACATTCAGTACTTC
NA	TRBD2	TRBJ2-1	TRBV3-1	CASSQGVHSGKEQFF	TGTGCCAGCAGCCAAGGGGTTCACAGCGGGAAGGAGCAGTTCTTC
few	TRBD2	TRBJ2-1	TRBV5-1	CASSLSTSGNNEQFF	TGCGCCAGCAGCTTGTCGACTAGCGGGAACAATGAGCAGTTCTTC
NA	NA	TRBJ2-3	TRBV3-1	CASSQDPITSTDTQYF	TGTGCCAGCAGCCAAGACCCTATAACTAGCACAGATACGCAGTATTTT
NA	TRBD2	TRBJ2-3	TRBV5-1	CARRLAGGHPSTDTQYF	TGCGCCAGAAGACTAGCGGGGGGGCATCCAAGCACAGATACGCAGTATTTT
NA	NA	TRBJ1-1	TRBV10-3	CAISPNRETEAFF	TGTGCCATCAGCCCCAACAGGGAAACTGAAGCTTTCTTT
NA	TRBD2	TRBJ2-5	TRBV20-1	CSAKGLAAAQETQYF	TGCAGTGCTAAAGGACTAGCGGCAGCTCAAGAGACCCAGTACTTC
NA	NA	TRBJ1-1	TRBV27	CASSPRGVTAEAFF	TGTGCCAGCAGCCCAAGGGGGGTAACGGCTGAAGCTTTCTTT
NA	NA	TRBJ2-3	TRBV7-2	CASSLFGYGTDTQYF	TGTGCCAGCAGCTTATTCGGCTATGGCACAGATACGCAGTATTTT
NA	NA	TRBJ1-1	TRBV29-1	CSVLRGSTEAFF	TGCAGCGTTCTCCGGGGGAGCACTGAAGCTTTCTTT
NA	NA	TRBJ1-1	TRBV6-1	CASTPPSGTEAFF	TGTGCCAGCACTCCCCCTTCGGGCACTGAAGCTTTCTTT
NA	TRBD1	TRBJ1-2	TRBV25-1	CASSEGQGDYGYTF	TGTGCCAGCAGTGAAGGGCAGGGGGACTATGGCTACACCTTC
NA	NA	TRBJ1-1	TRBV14	CASSQPPGRLNTEAFF	TGTGCCAGCAGCCAGCCCCCGGGCAGGCTGAACACTGAAGCTTTCTTT
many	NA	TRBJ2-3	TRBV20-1	CSARKAASTDTQYF	TGCAGTGCTAGAAAGGCTGCTAGCACAGATACGCAGTATTTT
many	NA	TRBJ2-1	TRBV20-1	CSAILGNEQFF	TGCAGTGCTATCTTAGGGAATGAGCAGTTCTTC
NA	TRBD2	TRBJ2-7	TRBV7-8	CASSSMTSGPAVEQYF	TGTGCCAGCAGCTCTATGACTAGCGGCCCAGCGGTCGAGCAGTACTTC
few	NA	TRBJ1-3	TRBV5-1	CASSATLSGNTIYF	TGCGCCAGCAGCGCCACCCTCTCTGGAAACACCATATATTTT
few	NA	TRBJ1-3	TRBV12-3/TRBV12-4	CASSPRDGSSGNTIYF	TGTGCCAGCAGCCCCCGAGACGGGAGCTCTGGAAACACCATATATTTT
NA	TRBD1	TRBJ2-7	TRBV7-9	CASSLDRVTSYEQYF	TGTGCCAGCAGCCTTGACAGGGTAACATCCTACGAGCAGTACTTC
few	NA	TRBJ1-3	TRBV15	CATSRGTSGNTIYF	TGTGCCACCAGCAGAGGAACCTCTGGAAACACCATATATTTT
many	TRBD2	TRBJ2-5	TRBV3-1	CASSKRLAGIQETQYF	TGTGCCAGCAGCAAACGACTAGCGGGGATCCAAGAGACCCAGTACTTC
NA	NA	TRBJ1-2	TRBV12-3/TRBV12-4	CASSPRLGAGNYGYTF	TGTGCCAGCAGTCCCCGTCTTGGGGCCGGGAACTATGGCTACACCTTC
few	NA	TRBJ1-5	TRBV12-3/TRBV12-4	CASSIGPGNQPQHF	TGTGCCAGCAGCATCGGTCCCGGCAATCAGCCCCAGCATTTT
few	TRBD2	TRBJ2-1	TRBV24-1	CATKATSGEQFF	TGTGCCACCAAAGCGACTAGCGGTGAGCAGTTCTTC
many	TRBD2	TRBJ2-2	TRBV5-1	CASSPGTSNTGELFF	TGCGCCAGCAGCCCCGGGACTAGCAACACCGGGGAGCTGTTTTTT
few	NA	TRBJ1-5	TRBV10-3	CAISEGGNQPQHF	TGTGCCATCAGTGAGGGGGGCAATCAGCCCCAGCATTTT
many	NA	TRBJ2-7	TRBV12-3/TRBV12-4	CASSRALGRYEQYF	TGTGCCAGCAGTAGGGCGCTAGGCCGCTACGAGCAGTACTTC
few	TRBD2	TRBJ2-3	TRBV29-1	CSVIAGGADTQYF	TGCAGCGTTATAGCGGGGGGCGCAGATACGCAGTATTTT
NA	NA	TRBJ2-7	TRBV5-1	CASSLEQGGYEQYF	TGCGCCAGCAGCTTGGAACAGGGAGGGTACGAGCAGTACTTC